This T cell receptor (beta chain) was recorded in a study of control samples from healthy donors and cancer patients. The junction had 8 bases not matched to a gene; V was cut back by 9 bases and J by 10 bases. The germline V gene encodes CDR1 SNHLY and CDR2 FYNNEI. The CDR3 has 13 residues. The method was immunoSEQ multiplex PCR; TCRdb's version includes in-frame clones alone and lacks a portion of them. The table shows 150,000 or so clones, with around 94% occurring only once. This chain uses TRBV2 with TRBJ1-6; 8 bases are shared with TRBD1. This TCR was sampled from a man aged 55 to 70 with colorectal cancer. The sample consisted of PBMCs. The CDR3 sequence: CARSGQGSSPLHF. CDR3 DNA sequence: TGTGCCAGATCTGGACAGGGATCGTCACCCCTCCACTTT.